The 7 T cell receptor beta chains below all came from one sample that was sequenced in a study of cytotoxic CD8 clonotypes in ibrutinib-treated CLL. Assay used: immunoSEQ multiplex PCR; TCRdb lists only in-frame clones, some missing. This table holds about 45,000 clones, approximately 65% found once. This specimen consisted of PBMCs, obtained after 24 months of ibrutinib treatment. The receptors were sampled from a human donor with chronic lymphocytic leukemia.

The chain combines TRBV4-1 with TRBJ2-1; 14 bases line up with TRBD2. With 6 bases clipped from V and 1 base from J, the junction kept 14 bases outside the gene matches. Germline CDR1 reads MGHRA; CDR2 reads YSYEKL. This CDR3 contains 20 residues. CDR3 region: CASSRAGTSGRKSSYNEQFF. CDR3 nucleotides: TGCGCCAGCAGTCGGGCCGGGACTAGCGGGAGAAAATCTTCCTACAATGAGCAGTTCTTC.

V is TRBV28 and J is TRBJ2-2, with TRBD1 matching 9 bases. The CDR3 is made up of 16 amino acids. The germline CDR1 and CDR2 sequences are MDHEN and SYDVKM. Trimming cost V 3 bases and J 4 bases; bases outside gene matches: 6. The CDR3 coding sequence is TGTGCCAGCAGTTTGACAGGGGGATGGAGCACCGGGGAGCTGTTTTTT. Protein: CASSLTGGWSTGELFF.

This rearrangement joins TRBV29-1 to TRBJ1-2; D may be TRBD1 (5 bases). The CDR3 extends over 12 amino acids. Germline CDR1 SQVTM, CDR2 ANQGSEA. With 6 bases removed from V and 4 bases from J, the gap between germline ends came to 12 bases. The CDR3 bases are TGCAGCGTGGCAGGGTCGGGCTATGGCTACACCTTC. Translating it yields CSVAGSGYGYTF.

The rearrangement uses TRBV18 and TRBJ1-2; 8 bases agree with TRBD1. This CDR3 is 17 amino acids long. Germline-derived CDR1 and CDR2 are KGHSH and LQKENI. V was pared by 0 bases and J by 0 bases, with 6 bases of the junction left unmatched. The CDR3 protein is CASSPPDRGLANYGYTF. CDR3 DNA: TGTGCCAGCTCACCACCCGACAGGGGCTTAGCTAACTATGGCTACACCTTC.

The CDR3, as DNA: TGTGCCAGCAGTTGGACAGGGACGAACGAGCAGTACTTC. As protein: CASSWTGTNEQYF. This chain uses TRBV6-1 with TRBJ2-7, with 8 bases matching TRBD1. The CDR3 runs 13 residues. Germline trimming cut 5 bases from V and 5 bases from J; bases unmatched to any gene: 5. Looked up from germline, CDR1 is MNHNS and CDR2 is SASEGT.

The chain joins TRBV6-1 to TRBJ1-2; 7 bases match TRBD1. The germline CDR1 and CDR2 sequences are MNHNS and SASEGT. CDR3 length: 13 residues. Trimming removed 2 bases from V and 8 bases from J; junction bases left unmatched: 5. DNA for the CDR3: TGTGCCAGCAGTGAAACAGGGACAGCCGGCTACACCTTC. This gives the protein CASSETGTAGYTF.

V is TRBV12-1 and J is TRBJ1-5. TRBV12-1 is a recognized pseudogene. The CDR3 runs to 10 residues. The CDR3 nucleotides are TGTGCCAGCCCCCTCCAGCCCCAGCATTTT. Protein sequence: CASPLQPQHF.